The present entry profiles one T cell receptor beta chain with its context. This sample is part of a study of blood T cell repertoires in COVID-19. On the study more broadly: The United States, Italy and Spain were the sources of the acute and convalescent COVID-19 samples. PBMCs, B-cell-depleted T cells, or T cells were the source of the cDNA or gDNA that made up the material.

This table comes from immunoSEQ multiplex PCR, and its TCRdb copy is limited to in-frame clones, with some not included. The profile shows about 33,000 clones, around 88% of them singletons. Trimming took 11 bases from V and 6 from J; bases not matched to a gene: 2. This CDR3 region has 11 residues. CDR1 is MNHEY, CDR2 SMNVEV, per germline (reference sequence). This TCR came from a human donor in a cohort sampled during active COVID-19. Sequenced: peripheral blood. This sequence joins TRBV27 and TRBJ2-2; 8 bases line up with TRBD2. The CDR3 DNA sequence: TGTGCCGCCGGGGGGGCCGGGGAGCTGTTTTTT. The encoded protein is CAAGGAGELFF.